Below, one TCR beta chain is given with its context. Its matching antigen is unknown. A sample-barcoded 5' primer and a J-beta primer mix were used in a second PCR of about 6 to 11 cycles. TCRdb used MiXCR to reprocess the 5' RACE reads, holding one entry per CDR3 protein. The sample includes around 1,500,000 distinct CDR3 sequences, around two fifths of them seen just once. This record comes from a study of blood T cells in healthy people across ages. Study details: Per two T cells, about one barcoded beta molecule was captured through template switching.

The CDR3 extends over 15 amino acids. The ends were cut back, 0 bases at V and 2 bases at J, with 10 bases in the middle. The V gene's germline CDR1 is DFQATT and CDR2 SNEGSKA (reference sequence). Findings and limits, study-wide: Donor CMV status was unknown, possibly confounding expanded clonotype changes. More naive CD4+ cells and higher diversity were found in long-lived than in aged donors. Across samples, TCR beta diversity tracked strongly with naive T cell percentage.

This chain links TRBV20-1 with TRBJ2-2; D not resolved. The TCR was taken from a woman under 30 in good health. The sequenced material came from blood. CDR3 in DNA: TGCAGTGCTAGAGATGGTAAAGCCAACACCGGGGAGCTGTTTTTT. The encoded protein is CSARDGKANTGELFF.